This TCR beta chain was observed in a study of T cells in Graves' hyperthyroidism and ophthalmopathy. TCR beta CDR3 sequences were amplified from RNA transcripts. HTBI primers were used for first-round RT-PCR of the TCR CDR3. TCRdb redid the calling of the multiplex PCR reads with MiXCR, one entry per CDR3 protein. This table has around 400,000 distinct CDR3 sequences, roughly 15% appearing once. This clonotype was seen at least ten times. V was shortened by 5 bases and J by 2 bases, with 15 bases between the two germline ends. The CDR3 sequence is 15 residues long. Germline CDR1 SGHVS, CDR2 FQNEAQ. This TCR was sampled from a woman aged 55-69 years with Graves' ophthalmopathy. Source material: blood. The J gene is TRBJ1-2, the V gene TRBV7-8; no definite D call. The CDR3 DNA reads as TGTGCCAGCAGCGCCCACTTACGGGAGAACTATGGCTACACCTTC. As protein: CASSAHLRENYGYTF. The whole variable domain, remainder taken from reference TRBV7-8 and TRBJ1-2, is GAGVSQSPRYKVAKRGQDVALRCDPISGHVSLFWYQQALGQGPEFLTYFQNEAQLDKSGLPSDRFFAERPEGSVSTLKIQRTQQEDSAVYLCASSAHLRENYGYTFGSGTRLTVV.